This entry lists 20 T cell receptor beta chains sequenced from one sample in a study of blood T cell repertoires in COVID-19. Repertoires were generated with immunoSEQ multiplex PCR, while TCRdb's copy carries only in-frame clones and drops some. This sample has 350,000 or so clones; about 86% occur once, and the top ten carry just under 3%. The sequenced sample consisted of peripheral blood. These receptors all stem from a man aged 25-45 years with active or convalescent COVID-19.

V is TRBV11-3 and J is TRBJ2-3; TRBD2 aligns across 13 bases. This CDR3 spans 17 amino acids. J gave up 0 bases and V 1 base, and 1 base lay outside the gene matches. Per the germline V gene, CDR1 is SGHNT and CDR2 is YENEEA. CDR3 residues: CASSLGLAGGSTDTQYF. The DNA of the CDR3 is TGTGCCAGCAGCTTAGGACTAGCGGGGGGTAGCACAGATACGCAGTATTTT.

The rearrangement links TRBV6-1 to TRBJ2-7; D might be TRBD1 (6 bases). Germline V lookup: CDR1 MNHNS, CDR2 SASEGT. V was trimmed by 0 bases and J by 5 bases, leaving 20 bases between them. This CDR3 comprises 17 residues. The CDR3 DNA sequence: TGTGCCAGCAGTGAAGCACCAGGCCAGGGGCTCGGAGACGAGCAGTACTTC. Amino acid sequence: CASSEAPGQGLGDEQYF.

The chain carries TRBV2 and TRBJ2-1; the match to TRBD2 covers 7 bases. Trimming cost V 6 bases and J 4 bases; bases outside gene matches: 9. Germline values: CDR1 SNHLY, CDR2 FYNNEI. CDR3 length: 15 residues. The CDR3 reads CASSGPGGGYNEQFF. Written as DNA, the CDR3 is TGTGCCAGCAGCGGGCCGGGCGGGGGATACAATGAGCAGTTCTTC.

The chain is built from TRBV2 and TRBJ2-1; 12 nucleotides match TRBD2. This CDR3 has 16 amino acids. Per germline, CDR1 SNHLY and CDR2 FYNNEI. The V and J ends lost 2 bases and 7 bases, in that order; junction bases with no gene match: 6. CDR3 loop: CASSEYGLAGWNEQFF. The CDR3 region has the DNA TGTGCCAGCAGTGAATATGGACTAGCGGGGTGGAATGAGCAGTTCTTC. Full variable domain (missing parts from reference TRBV2 and TRBJ2-1): EPEVTQTPSHQVTQMGQEVILRCVPISNHLYFYWYRQILGQKVEFLVSFYNNEISEKSEIFDDQFSVERPDGSNFTLKIRSTKLEDSAMYFCASSEYGLAGWNEQFFGPGTRLTVL.

This CDR3 is CASSTSQARYEQYF. The CDR3 region has the DNA TGTGCCAGTAGTACCTCCCAGGCAAGATACGAGCAGTACTTC. This sequence joins TRBV19 and TRBJ2-7; D is undetermined. This CDR3 is built from 14 residues. V gave up 4 bases and J gave up 4 bases, with 14 bases separating them. Germline assignment: CDR1 LNHDA and CDR2 SQIVND (reference sequence).

The chain couples TRBV18 to TRBJ2-1; D is perhaps TRBD1 (6 bases). CDR3 length equals 15 residues. The V and J ends lost 0 bases and 8 bases respectively, with 14 bases between them. Germline V gene lookup returns CDR1 KGHSH and CDR2 LQKENI. CDR3 coding DNA: TGTGCCAGCTCACCACCTGGAAAGAAGGGGGATGAGCAGTTCTTC. Translation gives CASSPPGKKGDEQFF.

The V gene is TRBV30, the J gene TRBJ1-3; TRBD1 aligns across 9 bases. With 5 bases clipped from V and 0 bases from J, the junction kept 8 bases outside the gene matches. Germline V gene data show CDR1 as GTSNPN and CDR2 as SVGIG (reference sequence). The CDR3 covers 16 residues. Written as DNA, the CDR3 is TGTGCCTGGGGGGAGGACAGGGGAAGCTCTGGAAACACCATATATTTT. It specifies CAWGEDRGSSGNTIYF.

This chain uses TRBV9 with TRBJ1-1; D may be TRBD1 (6 bases). The V gene's germline CDR1 is SGDLS and CDR2 YYNGEE. The CDR3 runs 15 residues. Trimming cost V 5 bases and J 3 bases, with 17 bases left between them. CDR3: CASRDVQGRDTEAFF. The CDR3 coding sequence is TGTGCCAGCAGGGACGTTCAGGGGAGGGACACTGAAGCTTTCTTT.

V is TRBV2 and J is TRBJ2-5; TRBD2 matches at 15 bases. CDR1 is SNHLY and CDR2 is FYNNEI in the germline V gene. The CDR3 totals 15 residues. V lost 7 bases and J lost 4; bases outside the gene matches: 4. CDR3 DNA sequence: TGTGCCAGCACCTGGACTAGCGGGGGGGGAGAGACCCAGTACTTC. This translates into CASTWTSGGGETQYF.

This chain joins TRBV27 and TRBJ2-3; 7 bases are shared with TRBD2. After removal of 1 base from V and 4 bases from J, the junction contained 2 bases not matched to a gene. Germline CDR1 MNHEY, CDR2 SMNVEV (reference sequence). The CDR3 runs 14 residues. DNA for the CDR3: TGTGCCAGCAGTTTATATACTAGCGCAGATACGCAGTATTTT. As protein: CASSLYTSADTQYF.

The chain links TRBV2 to TRBJ1-2; D might be TRBD1 (6 bases). The CDR3 totals 13 residues. Trimming stripped 2 bases from V and 8 bases from J, with 12 bases between. Germline values: CDR1 SNHLY, CDR2 FYNNEI. DNA for the CDR3: TGTGCCAGCAGTGAAAAGGGGGTTCGCGGCTACACCTTC. This gives the protein CASSEKGVRGYTF.

The rearrangement joins TRBV9 to TRBJ2-7, with 8 bases aligning to TRBD2. V dropped 3 bases and J dropped 2; count of bases not matched to a gene: 10. CDR1 SGDLS and CDR2 YYNGEE come from the germline V gene. The CDR3 runs to 16 residues. The chain's CDR3 is CASSELAAPNTYEQYF. DNA of the CDR3: TGTGCCAGCAGCGAACTAGCGGCGCCCAATACCTACGAGCAGTACTTC. The full variable domain, in which reference TRBV9 and TRBJ2-7 provide the parts outside the CDR3, is DSGVTQTPKHLITATGQRVTLRCSPRSGDLSVYWYQQSLDQGLQFLIQYYNGEERAKGNILERFSAQQFPDLHSELNLSSLELGDSALYFCASSELAAPNTYEQYFGPGTRLTVT.

V and J are TRBV11-3 and TRBJ2-2; D might be TRBD1 (6 bases). CDR3 length: 15 residues. Germline V gene lookup returns CDR1 SGHNT and CDR2 YENEEA. The V end lost 3 bases, the J end lost 8 bases, and 16 bases lay between the germline ends. The CDR3 DNA sequence: TGTGCCAGCAGCTTGATTTTAGGGGGTACGGGGGAGCTGTTTTTT. This gives the protein CASSLILGGTGELFF.

This chain links TRBV19 with TRBJ2-7; D unresolved. The CDR3 has 14 amino acids. The V and J ends lost 6 bases and 1 base respectively, with 13 bases between them. Looked up from germline, CDR1 is LNHDA and CDR2 is SQIVND (reference sequence). For the CDR3, the DNA is TGTGCCAGTAGAAGAGACATCGCGTCCTACGAGCAGTACTTC. Protein product: CASRRDIASYEQYF.

The chain combines TRBV29-1 with TRBJ2-5; D ambiguous. CDR1 and CDR2 from the germline V gene are SQVTM and ANQGSEA. The V and J ends lost 5 bases and 5 bases respectively, with 15 bases between them. The CDR3 length is 13 residues. The CDR3 sequence is CSVNRRAEETQYF. CDR3 coding DNA: TGCAGCGTTAATAGGAGAGCAGAGGAGACCCAGTACTTC.

This clone was seen ten or more times. V usage is TRBV2 and J usage is TRBJ1-5; tentative D call: TRBD1 (5 bases). Germline V lookup: CDR1 SNHLY, CDR2 FYNNEI. The CDR3 totals 13 residues. V was trimmed by 8 bases and J by 2 bases, leaving 10 bases between them. The CDR3 loop reads CASGRGGNQPQHF. DNA of the CDR3: TGTGCCAGCGGGCGGGGGGGCAATCAGCCCCAGCATTTT.

The chain employs TRBV3-1 (or the pseudogene TRBV3-2) and TRBJ1-5, with 8 positions matching TRBD1. Germline V gene data show CDR1 as LGHDT and CDR2 as YNNKEL (reference sequence). This CDR3 comprises 15 residues. Trimming took 3 bases from V and 4 from J; bases not matched to a gene: 5. The CDR3 region is CASSQGRGLNQPQHF. DNA for the CDR3: TGTGCCAGCAGCCAGGGCAGGGGGCTAAATCAGCCCCAGCATTTT.

The gene calls are TRBV9 and TRBJ2-7, with 7 positions matching TRBD1. V dropped 4 bases and J dropped 3; count of bases not matched to a gene: 10. The CDR3 length is 15 residues. The germline gives CDR1 SGDLS, CDR2 YYNGEE. The CDR3 DNA reads TGTGCCAGCAGCCGTACAGGGGAAATCTACTACGAGCAGTACTTC. This sequence encodes CASSRTGEIYYEQYF.

The chain has TRBV21-1 and TRBJ2-4; the table names TRBD1, a call not compared with the DNA. TRBV21-1 has pseudogene status. The length of the CDR3 is 13 residues. The CDR3 region has the DNA TGTGCCAGCAGCGACAGAATAAAAAACATTCAGTACTTC. It translates to CASSDRIKNIQYF.

This chain connects TRBV5-1 to TRBJ2-3; D is unclear. Germline CDR1 SGHRS, CDR2 YFSETQ. CDR3 length: 16 residues. Trimming shortened V by 0 bases and J by 0 bases, and 11 bases separated the two germline ends. The CDR3 DNA reads TGCGCCAGCAGCTTGGAAGATTACGGGAGCACAGATACGCAGTATTTT. It encodes CASSLEDYGSTDTQYF.